This entry describes one T cell receptor (beta chain). What this receptor recognizes is not known. Base qualities are not at hand, and no much larger clone is one base apart. CDR1 and CDR2 (MNHEY, SVGEGT) derive from the germline V gene. The V end loses 6 bases and the J end loses 0 bases, and a stretch of 20 bases separates them. Reading from cysteine to phenylalanine, the CDR3 counts 17 amino acids. Of all the DNA, just the CDR3 is kept, 51 bases in frame from base 1. The library was obtained by PCR. These reads were obtained on an Illumina HiSeq 4000. High-throughput sequencing was used to profile the TCR beta-chain CDR3 region of every patient. Per the original workflow: Drawing on CDR3 differences between clinicopathological groups, the researchers built a classifier meant to tell apart patients with distant-metastatic papillary thyroid cancer. To measure repertoire diversity the researchers used the Shannon index, while the Morisita-Horn index served to gauge how similar the tumor and blood repertoires were. TCRdb applied fastp at Q25 and MiXCR to the public reads, then kept only in-frame beta chains. V and J calls and clone size were set by TCRdb, not the authors. In this sample the table shows 18,000 or so clones, more than 25% of which occur a single time. The ten largest clones take up less than 15% of the sample.

No treatment had been received by any patient before thyroid surgery. Using T-cell receptor beta sequencing, the study looked back at clinical samples from patients collected from about 2011 to 2018. This sample was included in a study of metastatic and nonmetastatic thyroid tumors (dated by TCRdb to the early 2020s). Study-level background: Repertoires were compared across peripheral blood and tumor or nodule tissue samples from malignant and benign thyroid patients. What the work shows at the level of the full study, not this receptor alone: In both blood and tumor samples, TCR beta diversity was reported to be significantly higher in malignant tumors than in benign nodules.

The clonotype comes from a female donor with papillary thyroid cancer or a benign thyroid nodule (not recorded which). Some clones in this sample may be carry-over from other donors' samples. The rearranged segments are TRBV6-2 or TRBV6-3 and TRBJ1-2, with the D gene call left open. Sequencing was performed on tumor tissue. CDR3 reads: CASSPSRTLQPNYGYTF. The DNA is TGTGCCAGCAGCCCATCAAGGACTCTCCAGCCTAACTATGGCTACACCTTC.